The 28 T cell receptor beta chains below come from one sample, sequenced in a study of cytomegalovirus exposure and HLA in healthy donors. Data came from immunoSEQ multiplex PCR; TCRdb stores just in-frame clones and leaves some out. This table has around 190,000 clones, about 89% appearing once. Sequenced input: PBMCs. The receptor set was obtained from a man aged 30 to 45 in good health and CMV-seropositive.

The chain employs TRBV4-2 and TRBJ2-5, with D maybe TRBD1 (6 bases). The ends were cut back, 4 bases at V and 1 base at J, with 16 bases in the middle. The CDR3 runs 16 residues. The germline V gene has CDR1 LGHNA and CDR2 YNFKEQ. CDR3 region: CASSPYTQGPQETQYF. The DNA for the CDR3 is TGTGCCAGCAGCCCCTACACACAGGGTCCCCAAGAGACCCAGTACTTC.

The chain employs TRBV5-4 and TRBJ1-1; D is perhaps TRBD1 (5 bases). V shed 5 bases and J shed 0 bases, with 11 bases lying between them. CDR1 is SGHNT, CDR2 YYREEE, per germline (reference sequence). This CDR3 spans 14 amino acids. This CDR3 reads CASRRDFMNTEAFF. The CDR3, as DNA: TGTGCCAGCAGGCGGGACTTTATGAACACTGAAGCTTTCTTT.

V gene TRBV5-1 combines with J gene TRBJ2-3, with D hard to call. Trimming removed 0 bases from V and 2 bases from J, with 7 bases in between. Germline CDR1 and CDR2: SGHRS and YFSETQ. The CDR3 has 14 amino acids. This CDR3 is CASSLEGFTDTQYF. CDR3 DNA sequence: TGCGCCAGCAGCTTGGAAGGGTTCACAGATACGCAGTATTTT. Full variable domain (missing parts from reference TRBV5-1 and TRBJ2-3): KAGVTQTPRYLIKTRGQQVTLSCSPISGHRSVSWYQQTPGQGLQFLFEYFSETQRNKGNFPGRFSGRQFSNSRSEMNVSTLELGDSALYLCASSLEGFTDTQYFGPGTRLTVL.

This sequence joins TRBV15 and TRBJ2-5; no definite D call. This CDR3 is 12 amino acids long. Deletions cut 2 bases from V and 4 bases from J, with 5 bases between. In germline, CDR1 is LNHNV, CDR2 YYDKDF (reference sequence). The chain's CDR3 is CATSRTGETQYF. DNA of the CDR3: TGTGCCACCAGCAGAACCGGAGAGACCCAGTACTTC.

There are a few counts of this clone. The chain couples TRBV4-1 to TRBJ1-2, with D tentatively TRBD1 (6 bases). V dropped 4 bases and J dropped 0 bases, with 12 bases sitting between them. This CDR3 spans 15 amino acids. Germline V gene sequence: CDR1 MGHRA, CDR2 YSYEKL. CDR3 sequence reads: CASSLRDKANYGYTF. In DNA, the CDR3 is TGCGCCAGCAGCCTCCGGGACAAGGCTAACTATGGCTACACCTTC.

The V gene is TRBV6-1, the J gene TRBJ2-2; maybe TRBD1 (8 bases). V lost 5 bases and J 5 bases, leaving 15 bases between the germline ends. CDR3 size: 15 residues. Germline-derived CDR1 and CDR2 are MNHNS and SASEGT. Written as DNA, the CDR3 is TGTGCCAGCAGTCCCTCACAGGGGGGGACCGGGGAGCTGTTTTTT. Protein product: CASSPSQGGTGELFF.

The rearrangement joins TRBV29-1 to TRBJ2-7; 15 bases fit TRBD2. CDR1 is SQVTM and CDR2 is ANQGSEA in the germline V gene. The V segment lost 4 bases and the J segment 3 bases; nucleotides outside the gene matches: 4. The CDR3 extends over 15 amino acids. The CDR3 coding sequence is TGCAGCGTTGGCGGGACTAGCGGGAGGAGCTACGAGCAGTACTTC. Its translation is CSVGGTSGRSYEQYF.

The chain links TRBV6-5 to TRBJ2-7, with 8 bases matching TRBD1. The CDR3 consists of 14 residues. The germline CDR1 and CDR2 sequences are MNHEY and SVGAGI. Trimming removed 6 bases from V and 4 bases from J; junction bases left unmatched: 8. CDR3 sequence: CASSQGQGAYEQYF. CDR3 coding DNA: TGTGCCAGCAGCCAAGGACAGGGAGCATACGAGCAGTACTTC.

DNA of the CDR3: TGTGCCAGCAGCGGTAGCGGGGGGGATAACAATGAGCAGTTCTTC. Protein sequence: CASSGSGGDNNEQFF. The V call is TRBV7-2, the J call TRBJ2-1, with TRBD2 matching 11 bases. V shed 5 bases, J shed 5 bases, and the junction held 5 bases outside the gene matches. The germline CDR1 and CDR2 sequences are SGHTA and FQGNSA. The CDR3 runs 15 residues. The full variable domain, its missing parts supplied by reference TRBV7-2 and TRBJ2-1, is GAGVSQSPSNKVTEKGKDVELRCDPISGHTALYWYRQSLGQGLEFLIYFQGNSAPDKSGLPSDRFSAERTGGSVSTLTIQRTQQEDSAVYLCASSGSGGDNNEQFFGPGTRLTVL.

The J gene is TRBJ1-1, the V gene TRBV5-6; possibly TRBD1 for D (6 bases). Looked up from germline, CDR1 is SGHDT and CDR2 is YYEEEE. This CDR3 spans 15 amino acids. V lost 3 bases and J 6 bases, leaving 18 bases between the germline ends. In DNA, the CDR3 is TGTGCCAGCAGCTCAACAGGGTGGGGGGGCGCTGAAGCTTTCTTT. This gives the protein CASSSTGWGGAEAFF.

The chain recombines TRBV5-6 with TRBJ2-3; tentatively, D is TRBD2 (6 bases). The CDR3 is 13 residues long. CDR1 SGHDT and CDR2 YYEEEE come from the germline V gene. V was pared by 4 bases and J by 4 bases, with 10 bases between. The CDR3 reads CASSVGLADTQYF. The CDR3 bases are TGTGCCAGCAGCGTGGGACTCGCAGATACGCAGTATTTT.

This chain links TRBV19 with TRBJ1-5; D unclear. CDR1 and CDR2 (germline): LNHDA, SQIVND (reference sequence). The V end lost 4 bases, the J end lost 7 bases, and 11 bases lay between the germline ends. CDR3 size: 13 residues. The CDR3 nucleotides read TGTGCCAGTAGTAGCGAAGAGCCCCAGCCCCAGCATTTT. It translates to CASSSEEPQPQHF.

A few counts support this clone. The chain recombines TRBV9 with TRBJ2-7, with D possibly matching TRBD2 (6 bases). This CDR3 has 17 amino acids. Germline CDR1 and CDR2: SGDLS and YYNGEE. Trimming shortened V by 2 bases and J by 3 bases, and 21 bases separated the two germline ends. CDR3 amino acids: CASSVGHPTGEHYEQYF. DNA of the CDR3: TGTGCCAGCAGCGTTGGTCACCCCACGGGAGAACACTACGAGCAGTACTTC.

This chain connects TRBV5-1 to TRBJ2-4; D gene unclear. Germline CDR1 reads SGHRS; CDR2 reads YFSETQ. This CDR3 comprises 15 residues. Trimming cost V 0 bases and J 0 bases, with 7 bases left between them. This chain's CDR3 is CASSLDPLAKNIQYF. The CDR3 nucleotides read TGCGCCAGCAGCTTGGATCCCTTAGCCAAAAACATTCAGTACTTC.

The chain couples TRBV6-6 to TRBJ2-1; D not resolved. The CDR3 is made up of 15 amino acids. Germline values: CDR1 MNHNY, CDR2 SVGAGI (reference sequence). Between the trimmed V and J ends, which lost 2 bases and 5 bases, there was a span of 13 bases. CDR3: CASSYRLAVDNEQFF. DNA for the CDR3: TGTGCCAGCAGTTACCGTTTAGCAGTTGACAATGAGCAGTTCTTC.

V gene TRBV18 combines with J gene TRBJ2-1; 10 bases are shared with TRBD1. CDR3 length equals 15 residues. Looked up from germline, CDR1 is KGHSH and CDR2 is LQKENI. V dropped 3 bases and J dropped 6; count of bases not matched to a gene: 5. This chain's CDR3 is CASSPGQGTINEQFF. CDR3 nucleotides: TGTGCCAGCTCACCGGGACAGGGGACGATCAATGAGCAGTTCTTC.

This clone was detected a few times. This chain connects TRBV11-2 to TRBJ2-2; a weak D match, TRBD2 (7 bases). CDR1 is SGHAT, CDR2 FQNNGV, per germline. V was cut by 6 bases and J by 5 bases, with 16 bases left in between. There are 15 residues in the CDR3. CDR3 residues: CASSRRGARTGELFF. CDR3 DNA: TGTGCCAGCAGTCGACGGGGGGCAAGGACCGGGGAGCTGTTTTTT.

The rearrangement uses TRBV28 and TRBJ2-1; D not resolved. The CDR3 loop spans 11 amino acids. V lost 7 bases and J 4 bases, leaving 5 bases between the germline ends. Germline V gene sequence: CDR1 MDHEN, CDR2 SYDVKM. Written as DNA, the CDR3 is TGTGCCAGCACACAGTACAATGAGCAGTTCTTC. It yields the protein CASTQYNEQFF.

The chain couples TRBV7-9 to TRBJ2-3; D gene uncertain. CDR3 size: 17 residues. CDR1 and CDR2 from the germline V gene are SEHNR and FQNEAQ (reference sequence). V was pared by 1 base and J by 6 bases, with 20 bases between. In DNA form, the CDR3 reads TGTGCCAGCAGCTTAGGGGCCCAACCCCCCCTCTTGGATACGCAGTATTTT. Protein: CASSLGAQPPLLDTQYF.

The chain employs TRBV19 and TRBJ1-5, with a possible D match to TRBD1 (6 bases). Germline CDR1 and CDR2: LNHDA and SQIVND (reference sequence). Trimming took 5 bases from V and 6 from J, leaving 14 bases between them. The CDR3 loop spans 14 amino acids. CDR3 sequence reads: CASSVQGGAQPQHF. The DNA for the CDR3 is TGTGCCAGTAGTGTACAGGGAGGCGCTCAGCCCCAGCATTTT.

This clone was seen only once. The rearrangement uses TRBV6-5 and TRBJ1-5; no clear D gene. This CDR3 is built from 12 residues. From germline, CDR1 is MNHEY and CDR2 SVGAGI. With 2 bases removed from V and 4 bases from J, the gap between germline ends came to 3 bases. CDR3 region: CASSYRNQPQHF. In nucleotides, the CDR3 is TGTGCCAGCAGTTACAGGAATCAGCCCCAGCATTTT.

The rearrangement joins TRBV4-2 to TRBJ2-3; D unresolved. CDR1 LGHNA and CDR2 YNFKEQ come from the germline V gene. The germline V and J ends were trimmed by 1 base and 8 bases, with 19 bases remaining between them. CDR3 length: 16 amino acids. The CDR3 loop reads CASSQGDLVPQSTQYF. CDR3 coding DNA: TGTGCCAGCAGCCAAGGTGATCTAGTCCCACAGAGTACGCAGTATTTT.

The chain combines TRBV27 with TRBJ2-1; maybe TRBD1 (7 bases). CDR1 is MNHEY and CDR2 is SMNVEV in the germline V gene (reference sequence). This CDR3 is built from 18 residues. With 4 bases removed from V and 7 bases from J, the gap between germline ends came to 26 bases. The CDR3 sequence: CASSSPSGRQGGLNEQFF. DNA for the CDR3: TGTGCCAGCAGTTCCCCCTCGGGGCGGCAGGGGGGACTTAATGAGCAGTTCTTC.

The chain combines TRBV6-1 with TRBJ2-7, with 8 bases lining up with TRBD2. The germline gives CDR1 MNHNS, CDR2 SASEGT. The CDR3 sequence is 17 residues long. Trimming took 2 bases from V and 3 from J; bases not matched to a gene: 12. The CDR3 reads CASSERGWTSIIYEQYF. For the CDR3, the DNA is TGTGCCAGCAGTGAACGAGGGTGGACTAGCATCATCTACGAGCAGTACTTC.

This clone was detected only a few times. The V call is TRBV6-5, the J call TRBJ1-2; perhaps TRBD1 as D (5 bases). CDR3 size: 13 residues. Germline lookup yields CDR1 MNHEY and CDR2 SVGAGI. The V and J ends lost 7 bases and 8 bases respectively, with 17 bases between them. In DNA, the CDR3 is TGTGCCAGCAACGACAGTCCTTCGAGGGGCTACACCTTC. Translation: CASNDSPSRGYTF.

The chain joins TRBV11-3 to TRBJ1-2, with a possible D match to TRBD1 (5 bases). The V gene's germline CDR1 is SGHNT and CDR2 YENEEA. This CDR3 contains 12 residues. V was clipped by 4 bases and J by 5 bases, with 8 bases between them. The CDR3 here is CASSSGGYGYTF. The CDR3 bases are TGTGCCAGCAGCTCCGGGGGGTATGGCTACACCTTC.

The V gene is TRBV6-1, the J gene TRBJ2-3, with D maybe TRBD1 (8 bases). Germline CDR1 MNHNS, CDR2 SASEGT. V was trimmed by 4 bases and J by 6 bases, leaving 23 bases between them. The CDR3 sequence is 17 residues long. The CDR3 is CASSVNGGQGGIDTQYF. CDR3 sequence (DNA): TGTGCCAGCAGTGTTAATGGAGGACAGGGAGGGATTGATACGCAGTATTTT.

The chain uses TRBV5-4 and TRBJ2-1; TRBD2 might be the D (6 bases). Germline loops: CDR1 SGHNT, CDR2 YYREEE (reference sequence). The CDR3 is made up of 13 amino acids. V was pared by 0 bases and J by 9 bases, with 10 bases between. The CDR3 is CASSLAAGSEQFF. The CDR3 DNA sequence: TGTGCCAGCAGCTTGGCCGCGGGAAGTGAGCAGTTCTTC. The full variable domain, with the rest looked up from reference TRBV5-4 and TRBJ2-1, is ETGVTQSPTHLIKTRGQQVTLRCSSQSGHNTVSWYQQALGQGPQFIFQYYREEENGRGNFPPRFSGLQFPNYSSELNVNALELDDSALYLCASSLAAGSEQFFGPGTRLTVL.